This entry lists 31 T cell receptor beta chains sequenced from one sample in a study of low-dose radiotherapy and immunotherapy resistance in tumors (dated by TCRdb to the early 2020s). The intended sense of this specimen's time point label: before trial treatment. The sequencer listed for this sample is Illumina MiniSeq. A roughly 19-cycle PCR with Phusion amplified the TCRs, pairing a constant-region primer with the adapter that was attached to the V primers. TCRdb reran the public reads through fastp at Q25 and MiXCR, keeping productive beta chains. Rows with a matching CDR3 protein are joined into one entry that keeps the most common DNA and genes. The sample table shows under 60,000 distinct CDR3 sequences, and about 12% are seen once. The ten biggest clones cover 6.2% of the sample. The sequencing here drew on PBMCs, taken before treatment. These receptors originate from a female donor with ovarian cancer.

This clonotype came up once. This chain's CDR3 is CASRAGGTGSQPQHF. CDR3 DNA sequence: TGTGCCAGCAGGGCCGGAGGGACAGGGAGTCAGCCCCAGCATTTT. This sequence joins TRBV27 and TRBJ1-5; TRBD1 matches at 9 bases. Germline CDR1 reads MNHEY; CDR2 reads SMNVEV (reference sequence). Losses at the gene ends were 6 bases for V and 6 bases for J; bases not matched to a gene: 9. The CDR3 is 15 amino acids.

In its sample, this clonotype was seen a few times. The chain joins TRBV25-1 to TRBJ2-1, with D perhaps being TRBD1 or TRBD2 (6 bases each). CDR1 and CDR2 (germline): MGHDK, SYGVNS. Trimming removed 2 bases from V and 1 base from J, with 12 bases in between. The CDR3 totals 16 residues. CDR3 region: CASSEGGGRSYNEQFF. CDR3 DNA: TGTGCCAGCAGTGAAGGAGGGGGGAGGTCCTACAATGAGCAGTTCTTC.

The rearrangement links TRBV6-2 or TRBV6-3 to TRBJ2-1; possible D gene TRBD1, 6 bases. The CDR3 has 14 amino acids. CDR1 MNHEY and CDR2 SVGEGT come from the germline V gene. The V end lost 8 bases, the J end lost 5 bases, and 16 bases lay between the germline ends. CDR3 loop: CASVRAGADNEQFF. The CDR3 coding sequence is TGTGCCAGCGTCCGGGCAGGGGCGGACAATGAGCAGTTCTTC.

In its sample, this clonotype was seen many times. This sequence joins TRBV20-1 and TRBJ1-2; D not resolved. The CDR3 length is 13 residues. V lost 3 bases and J lost 0, with 8 bases in between. Germline V CDR1 and CDR2: DFQATT, SNEGSKA (reference sequence). As DNA, the CDR3 is TGCAGTGCTAGTGTGCTAGCTAACTATGGCTACACCTTC. Residues: CSASVLANYGYTF.

There are many counts of this clonotype. The J gene is TRBJ2-1, the V gene TRBV4-1, with D possibly being TRBD2 (5 bases). Trimming took off 0 bases at V and 0 bases at J, with 12 bases between the two ends. The CDR3 has 17 amino acids. Germline V gene lookup returns CDR1 MGHRA and CDR2 YSYEKL. The CDR3 nucleotides are TGCGCCAGCAGCCAAGAAGGCGGGTCGAGCTCCTACAATGAGCAGTTCTTC. Its protein product is CASSQEGGSSSYNEQFF.

This clonotype was recorded many times. V gene TRBV6-5 combines with J gene TRBJ2-7, with 10 bases fitting TRBD2. Germline loops: CDR1 MNHEY, CDR2 SVGAGI. After removal of 0 bases from V and 1 base from J, the junction contained 3 bases not matched to a gene. The CDR3 is made up of 16 amino acids. CDR3 bases: TGTGCCAGCAGTTACTCGTTACTAGCGGGGTCCTACGAGCAGTACTTC. Its translation is CASSYSLLAGSYEQYF.

This clonotype was observed at least ten times. The chain employs TRBV7-2 and TRBJ1-3, with D possibly matching TRBD1 (5 bases). V lost 0 bases and J 0 bases, leaving 12 bases between the germline ends. The CDR3 totals 17 residues. Germline V gene lookup returns CDR1 SGHTA and CDR2 FQGNSA. CDR3 bases: TGTGCCAGCAGCTTAGCGGGGCTTGCAGTCTCTGGAAACACCATATATTTT. Translation: CASSLAGLAVSGNTIYF.

In this sample, this clonotype turned up many times. The V call is TRBV9, the J call TRBJ1-2; the D is unclear. CDR1 is SGDLS and CDR2 is YYNGEE in the germline V gene. This CDR3 region has 14 residues. Trimming removed 3 bases at V and 0 bases at J, with 9 bases between. In nucleotides, the CDR3 is TGTGCCAGCAGCGCCGGGTCGGCTAACTATGGCTACACCTTC. Protein product: CASSAGSANYGYTF.

This clonotype is judged medium-sized. The CDR3 here is CASSQVKTGTNEKLFF. As DNA, the CDR3 is TGTGCCAGCAGCCAAGTGAAGACAGGCACTAATGAAAAACTGTTTTTT. This chain uses TRBV3-1 with TRBJ1-4; D is possibly TRBD1 (6 bases). CDR3 length equals 16 residues. Per germline, CDR1 LGHDT and CDR2 YNNKEL (reference sequence). The ends were cut back, 1 base at V and 2 bases at J, with 11 bases in the middle.

This clonotype was seen many times. The chain recombines TRBV28 with TRBJ2-7; 8 nucleotides match TRBD1. CDR3 length: 15 amino acids. CDR1 is MDHEN, CDR2 SYDVKM, per germline. V gave up 9 bases and J gave up 1 base; unmatched junction bases: 11. The DNA for the CDR3 is TGTGCCAGTTCAATCGTGGGGGACAGGTCCTACGAGCAGTACTTC. It translates to CASSIVGDRSYEQYF. The full variable domain, rest sourced from reference TRBV28 and TRBJ2-7, is DVKVTQSSRYLVKRTGEKVFLECVQDMDHENMFWYRQDPGLGLRLIYFSYDVKMKEKGDIPEGYSVSREKKERFSLILESASTNQTSMYLCASSIVGDRSYEQYFGPGTRLTVT.

This clonotype has a count of ten or more. The chain joins TRBV20-1 to TRBJ2-1, with D perhaps matching TRBD2 (5 bases). In germline, CDR1 is DFQATT, CDR2 SNEGSKA (reference sequence). CDR3 length: 14 amino acids. Trimming shortened V by 1 base and J by 4 bases, and 11 bases separated the two germline ends. CDR3 DNA sequence: TGCAGTGCTAGAGGCCGGGATCAGTACAATGAGCAGTTCTTC. This gives the protein CSARGRDQYNEQFF.

In this sample, this clonotype is medium-sized. The V and J genes are TRBV28 and TRBJ2-1; D tentatively reads TRBD1 or TRBD2 (6 bases each). Germline V gene lookup returns CDR1 MDHEN and CDR2 SYDVKM. V shed 7 bases and J shed 5 bases, with 18 bases lying between them. The CDR3 length is 15 residues. This CDR3 reads CASIAKGGGNNEQFF. In DNA form, the CDR3 reads TGTGCCAGCATCGCAAAGGGGGGCGGAAACAATGAGCAGTTCTTC. The full variable domain, rest sourced from reference TRBV28 and TRBJ2-1, is DVKVTQSSRYLVKRTGEKVFLECVQDMDHENMFWYRQDPGLGLRLIYFSYDVKMKEKGDIPEGYSVSREKKERFSLILESASTNQTSMYLCASIAKGGGNNEQFFGPGTRLTVL.

Ten or more counts support this clonotype. The chain is built from TRBV12-3 or TRBV12-4 and TRBJ2-7, with a tentative D call TRBD1 (6 bases). V was pared by 6 bases and J by 3 bases, with 15 bases between. The CDR3 spans 14 residues. In DNA form, the CDR3 reads TGTGCCAGCAGCCCAAATACAGGGCGCTACGAGCAGTACTTC. Translation gives CASSPNTGRYEQYF.

This clonotype was seen many times. The V gene is TRBV11-2, the J gene TRBJ2-3, with D tentatively TRBD1 or TRBD2 (5 bases each). From germline, CDR1 is SGHAT and CDR2 FQNNGV. Trimming left V 5 bases short and J 3 bases short, with 12 bases between. The CDR3 runs to 14 residues. The CDR3 DNA follows: TGTGCCAGCAGCACTGAGGGGTTAACAGATACGCAGTATTTT. Its protein is CASSTEGLTDTQYF.

This clonotype was seen only once. One base separates it from a far larger clone, so it is likely a read error. This rearrangement joins TRBV20-1 to TRBJ2-1; 9 positions agree with TRBD1. V lost 0 bases, J lost 10 bases, and 19 bases stayed unmatched. CDR1 is DFQATT and CDR2 is SNEGSKA in the germline V gene (reference sequence). The CDR3 contains 18 residues. CDR3 residues: CSARELRRSGDRVHEQFF. The CDR3, as DNA: TGCAGTGCTAGAGAATTGAGGCGATCGGGGGACAGGGTCCACGAGCAGTTCTTC.

Many counts were recorded for this clonotype. The CDR3 reads CASSYGGAIEGPYEQYF. CDR3 sequence (DNA): TGTGCCAGCAGTTATGGCGGTGCGATAGAGGGCCCCTACGAGCAGTACTTC. The rearrangement joins TRBV6-8 to TRBJ2-7, with D possibly being TRBD2 (5 bases). Deletions cut 3 bases from V and 2 bases from J, with 20 bases between. Germline CDR1 MNHGY, CDR2 SAAAGT. This CDR3 contains 17 residues.

This clonotype was recorded many times. The chain combines TRBV11-2 with TRBJ2-7, with D unclear. Germline loops: CDR1 SGHAT, CDR2 FQNNGV. This CDR3 is 14 amino acids long. Trimming removed 5 bases at V and 3 bases at J, with 14 bases between. The CDR3 loop reads CASSVVFGFYEQYF. The DNA of the CDR3 is TGTGCCAGCAGCGTAGTCTTCGGGTTCTACGAGCAGTACTTC.

This clonotype was recorded a few times. The J gene is TRBJ2-7, the V gene TRBV18; D is possibly TRBD2 (5 bases). V was shortened by 3 bases and J by 0 bases, with 12 bases between the two germline ends. The CDR3 is 15 amino acids. Germline V CDR1 and CDR2: KGHSH, LQKENI. The CDR3 bases are TGTGCCAGCTCACCCGGAGGTGTCAGCTCCTACGAGCAGTACTTC. Amino acid sequence: CASSPGGVSSYEQYF.

In its sample, this clonotype was seen many times. CDR3 protein: CSANTLGGGVADTQYF. Written as DNA, the CDR3 is TGCAGTGCTAACACCCTGGGGGGGGGAGTGGCAGATACGCAGTATTTT. The genes are TRBV20-1 and TRBJ2-3; 7 nucleotides agree with TRBD2. This CDR3 is built from 16 residues. J gave up 4 bases and V 4 bases, and 14 bases lay outside the gene matches. Germline V lookup: CDR1 DFQATT, CDR2 SNEGSKA (reference sequence).

This clonotype was recorded many times. The V gene is TRBV4-3, the J gene TRBJ1-3; D might be TRBD1 (5 bases). V lost 4 bases and J 0 bases, leaving 10 bases between the germline ends. The CDR3 totals 15 residues. From germline, CDR1 is LGHNA and CDR2 YSLEER. The CDR3 loop reads CASSPLGVSGNTIYF. In DNA form, the CDR3 reads TGCGCCAGCAGCCCACTGGGGGTCTCTGGAAACACCATATATTTT.

This clonotype showed up many times. This chain uses TRBV6-8 with TRBJ2-1; no clear D gene. Germline assignment: CDR1 MNHGY and CDR2 SAAAGT. This CDR3 has 12 residues. Deletions cut 7 bases from V and 6 bases from J, with 10 bases between. The CDR3 DNA reads as TGTGCCAGCATATACCAATTCAATGAGCAGTTCTTC. Residues: CASIYQFNEQFF.

This clonotype was detected many times. V gene TRBV7-9 combines with J gene TRBJ2-5, with no clear D. Germline V CDR1 and CDR2: SEHNR, FQNEAQ (reference sequence). The CDR3 is 13 residues long. V shed 2 bases and J shed 5 bases, with 9 bases lying between them. CDR3 in amino acids: CASSLTPSETQYF. In DNA form, the CDR3 reads TGTGCCAGCAGCTTAACCCCGTCGGAGACCCAGTACTTC.

There are many counts of this clonotype. The chain employs TRBV20-1 and TRBJ2-2; perhaps TRBD2 as D (6 bases). CDR1 is DFQATT, CDR2 SNEGSKA, per germline (reference sequence). This CDR3 is 11 amino acids long. V lost 3 bases to trimming and J lost 10 bases, with 9 bases between them. The CDR3 sequence is CSASAGMELFF. In nucleotides, the CDR3 is TGCAGTGCTAGCGCGGGGATGGAGCTGTTTTTT.

The chain employs TRBV12-3 or TRBV12-4 and TRBJ2-5; D is uncertain. The CDR3 loop spans 12 amino acids. V was trimmed by 7 bases and J by 14 bases, leaving 20 bases between them. CDR3 bases: TGTGCCAGCACCGATCTGAACGACCCTCTTTACTTC. Its translation: CASTDLNDPLYF.

In its sample, this clonotype was seen many times. The V call is TRBV29-1, the J call TRBJ2-1; 7 bases are a match to TRBD1. The CDR3 covers 15 residues. Trimming took 7 bases from V and 2 from J; bases not matched to a gene: 11. Germline V gene data show CDR1 as SQVTM and CDR2 as ANQGSEA. DNA for the CDR3: TGCAGCGCAAGAAAGGGCCAGGGGGCCTACAATGAGCAGTTCTTC. Its translation is CSARKGQGAYNEQFF.

This clonotype appeared many times. V gene TRBV28 combines with J gene TRBJ2-3; 10 positions match TRBD1. Looked up from germline, CDR1 is MDHEN and CDR2 is SYDVKM. The trim removed 6 bases at V and 4 bases at J, leaving 4 bases unmatched. There are 14 residues in the CDR3. CDR3 sequence: CASSKDRGADTQYF. The CDR3 bases are TGTGCCAGCAGCAAGGACAGGGGGGCAGATACGCAGTATTTT.

This clonotype was counted ten times or more. The chain has TRBV2 and TRBJ2-3; unclear D gene. This CDR3 spans 14 amino acids. With 6 bases removed from V and 2 bases from J, the gap between germline ends came to 12 bases. In germline, CDR1 is SNHLY, CDR2 FYNNEI. Here the CDR3 reads CASRAGRFTDTQYF. DNA of the CDR3: TGTGCCAGCAGAGCCGGCAGGTTCACAGATACGCAGTATTTT.

This clonotype was seen a handful of times. The chain is built from TRBV6-8 and TRBJ2-3; D unresolved. V was shortened by 2 bases and J by 4 bases, with 16 bases between the two germline ends. Looked up from germline, CDR1 is MNHGY and CDR2 is SAAAGT. The CDR3 is made up of 16 amino acids. CDR3 sequence (DNA): TGTGCCAGCAGTTACCAACTTAGTTTTGGGGCAGATACGCAGTATTTT. Protein sequence: CASSYQLSFGADTQYF.

In this sample, this clonotype turned up many times. The rearrangement links TRBV7-2 to TRBJ2-7; the D call may be TRBD1 or TRBD2 (8 bases each). Trimming stripped 5 bases from V and 12 bases from J, with 20 bases between. Germline CDR1 reads SGHTA; CDR2 reads FQGNSA. This CDR3 comprises 13 residues. The CDR3 DNA reads as TGTGCCAGCAGCGGGACTAGAGGAACAGGGGGGTACTTC. It specifies CASSGTRGTGGYF.

This clonotype was picked up many times. The genes are TRBV9 and TRBJ2-1, with D unclear. The CDR3 is 11 residues long. Trimming stripped 5 bases from V and 6 bases from J, with 6 bases between. Germline CDR1 is SGDLS and CDR2 is YYNGEE. CDR3 sequence: CASSRTNEQFF. CDR3 in DNA: TGTGCCAGCAGTAGAACCAATGAGCAGTTCTTC.

This clonotype appeared many times. This chain connects TRBV18 to TRBJ1-6; D gene uncertain. The CDR3 has 13 amino acids. CDR1 KGHSH and CDR2 LQKENI come from the germline V gene. Trimming took 11 bases from V and 8 from J, leaving 16 bases between them. The CDR3 nucleotides are TGTGCCGGCGCCCGGGATTTGGATTCACCCCTCCACTTT. Its translation is CAGARDLDSPLHF.